The 8 T cell receptor beta chains listed next were all sequenced from one sample in a study of breast tumors, draining lymph nodes, adjacent tissues. TCRdb called the multiplex PCR reads again in MiXCR, with one record for every CDR3 protein. Found here are about 47,000 distinct CDR3 sequences, about 21% of them singletons; the top ten hold over 6.5%. The sample comprised breast tumor tissue. The receptor source for this set is a female donor with breast cancer. Some clones in this sample may be carry-over from other donors' samples.

In its sample, this clonotype ranks as large. The chain couples TRBV4-1 to TRBJ2-1; 8 bases match TRBD2. The germline V gene has CDR1 MGHRA and CDR2 YSYEKL. The CDR3 runs to 16 residues. The V segment lost 6 bases and the J segment 2 bases; nucleotides outside the gene matches: 9. This chain's CDR3 is CASSPRGGPTYNEQFF. Written as DNA, the CDR3 is TGCGCCAGCAGTCCTCGGGGGGGACCTACCTACAATGAGCAGTTCTTC.

This clonotype came up many times. The chain links TRBV24-1 to TRBJ2-2, with 11 bases aligning to TRBD1. Germline values: CDR1 KGHDR, CDR2 SFDVKD. There are 18 residues in the CDR3. V shed 3 bases and J 4 bases; nucleotides not matched to a gene: 9. The CDR3 DNA reads TGTGCCACCAGTGATCCGGACCGGGACAGGGGGGTCACCGGGGAGCTGTTTTTT. It specifies CATSDPDRDRGVTGELFF.

This clonotype occurred many times. The rearrangement links TRBV12-3 or TRBV12-4 to TRBJ2-3, with 10 bases identical to TRBD2. The ends lost 5 bases at V and 5 bases at J; junction bases unmatched: 10. The CDR3 runs 16 residues. The CDR3 sequence: CASSLSRAGGRDTQYF. CDR3 nucleotides: TGTGCCAGCAGTCTCTCCCGAGCGGGGGGGAGAGATACGCAGTATTTT.

In this sample, this clonotype turned up many times. As DNA, the CDR3 is TGTGCCTGGAGTTTCCCGGACGGAGCAGGAGAGACCCAGTACTTC. This codes for CAWSFPDGAGETQYF. The chain joins TRBV30 to TRBJ2-5, with D unclear. V was shortened by 2 bases and J by 4 bases, with 17 bases between the two germline ends. This CDR3 region has 15 residues. Germline lookup yields CDR1 GTSNPN and CDR2 SVGIG (reference sequence).

This clonotype was counted many times. V and J are TRBV7-9 and TRBJ2-7; 7 bases map to TRBD1. The J segment lost 1 base and the V segment lost 3 bases, leaving 3 bases of the junction unmatched. CDR1 and CDR2 from the germline V gene are SEHNR and FQNEAQ (reference sequence). The CDR3 has 14 amino acids. The CDR3 protein is CASSFPGQSYEQYF. The DNA for the CDR3 is TGTGCCAGCAGCTTCCCGGGACAGTCCTACGAGCAGTACTTC.

The V call is TRBV5-5, the J call TRBJ2-7; 11 bases align to TRBD2. The length of the CDR3 is 15 residues. V shed 0 bases and J 2 bases; nucleotides not matched to a gene: 1. Germline CDR1 SGHKS, CDR2 YYEKEE (reference sequence). The DNA for the CDR3 is TGTGCCAGCAGCTTGGAGACTAGCGGGGCCTACGAGCAGTACTTC. Protein: CASSLETSGAYEQYF. The full variable domain, rest sourced from reference TRBV5-5 and TRBJ2-7, is DAGVTQSPTHLIKTRGQQVTLRCSPISGHKSVSWYQQVLGQGPQFIFQYYEKEERGRGNFPDRFSARQFPNYSSELNVNALLLGDSALYLCASSLETSGAYEQYFGPGTRLTVT.

Many counts were recorded for this clonotype. The chain couples TRBV5-8 to TRBJ1-2; D not resolved. The V gene's germline CDR1 is SGHTS and CDR2 YDEGEE. V was clipped by 1 base and J by 2 bases, with 12 bases between them. The CDR3 is 15 amino acids. CDR3 in DNA: TGTGCCAGCAGCTTGTCGGCAGTTCGCAACTATGGCTACACCTTC. Protein: CASSLSAVRNYGYTF. Together with reference TRBV5-8 and TRBJ1-2, the CDR3 gives the full variable domain: EAGVTQSPTHLIKTRGQQATLRCSPISGHTSVYWYQQALGLGLQFLLWYDEGEERNRGNFPPRFSGRQFPNYSSELNVNALELEDSALYLCASSLSAVRNYGYTFGSGTRLTVV.

The table lists this clonotype with many counts. The chain carries TRBV11-3 and TRBJ1-4; 7 bases agree with TRBD1. The CDR3 extends over 19 amino acids. J was trimmed by 8 bases and V by 5 bases; bases with no gene match: 23. Germline V gives CDR1 SGHNT, CDR2 YENEEA. The CDR3, as DNA: TGTGCCAGCAGCGCGTCCGGTCCCCCTCGGGACCAGGGGGGGGAAAAACTGTTTTTT. Protein: CASSASGPPRDQGGEKLFF.